This is a list of T cell receptor beta chains from one sample in a study of Tregs in tolerant kidney transplant recipients. Sequencing was performed with immunoSEQ multiplex PCR; in TCRdb, only in-frame clones are kept and a portion is missing. The data contain approximately 82,000 clones, 90% to 95% of them seen just once; the ten biggest clones take up approximately 1.5%. This specimen was CD4+ T cells from blood (PBMCs), taken 12 months after the transplant. The receptors come from a human patient who received a combined kidney and bone marrow transplant. Some T cells could come from the graft donor. Each CDR3 is given with its conserved first and last residue. D genes are given only for firm matches. The size entry is marked missing in some rows and otherwise reads once, few, many or a size class.

clone size: .; J gene: TRBJ1-2; V gene: TRBV11-2; D gene: TRBD1; CDR3 protein: CASSLRDRGLSYGYTF; CDR3 DNA: TGTGCCAGCAGTCTCAGGGACAGGGGGCTGAGCTATGGCTACACCTTC
clone size: .; J gene: TRBJ1-4; V gene: TRBV12-5; D gene: .; CDR3 protein: CASGLVQGGGGEKLFF; CDR3 DNA: TGTGCTAGTGGTTTGGTACAGGGTGGAGGAGGAGAAAAACTGTTTTTT
clone size: .; J gene: TRBJ1-2; V gene: TRBV7-9; D gene: .; CDR3 protein: CASSFEGSHYGYTF; CDR3 DNA: TGTGCCAGCAGCTTTGAGGGATCCCACTATGGCTACACCTTC
clone size: .; J gene: TRBJ2-7; V gene: TRBV5-1; D gene: TRBD2; CDR3 protein: CASSYAGGLSYEQYF; CDR3 DNA: TGCGCCAGCAGCTACGCGGGAGGGCTCTCCTACGAGCAGTACTTC
clone size: .; J gene: TRBJ2-1; V gene: TRBV6-6; D gene: TRBD2; CDR3 protein: CASTQTSGGAYNEQFF; CDR3 DNA: TGTGCCAGCACTCAGACTAGCGGGGGGGCTTACAATGAGCAGTTCTTC
clone size: medium-sized; J gene: TRBJ2-7; V gene: TRBV7-2; D gene: .; CDR3 protein: CASSSLPGVYEQYF; CDR3 DNA: TGTGCCAGCAGCTCACTACCCGGGGTCTACGAGCAGTACTTC
clone size: .; J gene: TRBJ2-7; V gene: TRBV10-3; D gene: TRBD2; CDR3 protein: CAISVLGGSSYEQYF; CDR3 DNA: TGTGCCATCAGTGTTCTGGGCGGGAGCTCCTACGAGCAGTACTTC
clone size: .; J gene: TRBJ1-6; V gene: TRBV4-3; D gene: .; CDR3 protein: CASSQGITSYNSPLHF; CDR3 DNA: TGCGCCAGCAGCCAGGGCATAACCTCCTATAATTCACCCCTCCACTTT
clone size: .; J gene: TRBJ1-2; V gene: TRBV6-1; D gene: TRBD1; CDR3 protein: CASSAGTGGDGYTF; CDR3 DNA: TGTGCCAGCAGTGCCGGGACAGGAGGGGATGGCTACACCTTC
clone size: once; J gene: TRBJ2-7; V gene: TRBV5-4; D gene: .; CDR3 protein: CASSQGFEQYF; CDR3 DNA: TGTGCCAGCAGCCAGGGTTTCGAGCAGTACTTC
clone size: .; J gene: TRBJ1-5; V gene: TRBV7-8; D gene: .; CDR3 protein: CASSTDYQPQHF; CDR3 DNA: TGTGCCAGCAGCACTGATTATCAGCCCCAGCATTTT
clone size: once; J gene: TRBJ2-2; V gene: TRBV6-6; D gene: .; CDR3 protein: CASSYRGDYTGELFF; CDR3 DNA: TGTGCCAGCAGTTACCGCGGGGACTACACCGGGGAGCTGTTTTTT
clone size: once; J gene: TRBJ2-7; V gene: TRBV7-3; D gene: TRBD1; CDR3 protein: CASSPTRTGFHEQYF; CDR3 DNA: TGTGCCAGCAGCCCTACCCGGACAGGGTTCCACGAGCAGTACTTC